These 22 T cell receptor beta chains originate from one sample sequenced in a study of molecular identifiers for immune sequencing clone quantification. TCRdb processed the PCR reads anew with MiXCR; each CDR3 protein has one entry. The table lists about 300,000 distinct CDR3 sequences, around a fifth of them singletons. The sequencing input was naive CD8+ T cells from blood, with Jurkat cell RNA spiked in. Described subset: FACS-sorted CD8+CD4-CCR7+CD45RA+ naive T cells. These receptor sequences come from a human donor in good health. Some libraries in this study had Jurkat cell RNA spiked in.

This clonotype turned up a few times. The chain is built from TRBV6-2 or TRBV6-3 and TRBJ2-3; 9 nucleotides align to TRBD1. Trimming removed 7 bases from V and 2 bases from J; junction bases left unmatched: 13. The CDR3 consists of 17 residues. CDR1 MNHEY and CDR2 SVGEGT come from the germline V gene. For the CDR3, the DNA is TGTGCCAGCACTACACATGCGAGGGACAGGGCCACAGATACGCAGTATTTT. As protein: CASTTHARDRATDTQYF.

The V and J genes are TRBV28 and TRBJ1-3; tentatively, D is TRBD1 (6 bases). V gave up 5 bases and J gave up 0 bases, with 14 bases separating them. The CDR3 is made up of 16 amino acids. The germline V gene has CDR1 MDHEN and CDR2 SYDVKM. CDR3 coding DNA: TGTGCCAGCAGTCCCCGGACAGTTCCCTCTGGAAACACCATATATTTT. It codes for CASSPRTVPSGNTIYF.

The table lists this clonotype with a few counts. V usage is TRBV4-1 and J usage is TRBJ2-3; possible D gene TRBD2, 6 bases. This CDR3 region has 19 residues. Germline CDR1 and CDR2: MGHRA and YSYEKL. V lost 3 bases and J lost 6, with 28 bases in between. In DNA form, the CDR3 reads TGCGCCAGCAGCCAGTATTCCGCTCCGGGACGCGGGACGGGGGATACGCAGTATTTT. Translation gives CASSQYSAPGRGTGDTQYF.

The chain carries TRBV9 and TRBJ2-1; 11 bases map to TRBD1. The CDR3 is made up of 15 amino acids. CDR1 and CDR2 (germline): SGDLS, YYNGEE. V was pared by 4 bases and J by 8 bases, with 8 bases of the junction left unmatched. The CDR3 region has the DNA TGTGCCAGCAGCATCGGACAGGGGGCGGGTGATGAGCAGTTCTTC. It is translated as CASSIGQGAGDEQFF.

In regard to this clonotype: A clone one base away is much larger, so this may be a read error. It is likely a read error, because the conserved phenylalanine at the end of the CDR3 is missing. V usage is TRBV28 and J usage is TRBJ2-7; TRBD2 matches at 8 bases. This CDR3 contains 16 residues. The germline V gene has CDR1 MDHEN and CDR2 SYDVKM. The CDR3 spells CASSLAGGSPSFEQYS. The CDR3 DNA sequence: TGTGCCAGCAGTTTAGCGGGAGGATCCCCCTCCTTCGAGCAGTACTCC.

This clonotype has at least ten counts. The genes are TRBV7-9 and TRBJ1-3, with D unclear. The V and J ends lost 6 bases and 0 bases respectively, with 15 bases between them. The CDR3 loop spans 16 amino acids. Germline loops: CDR1 SEHNR, CDR2 FQNEAQ (reference sequence). CDR3 nucleotide sequence: TGTGCCAGCAGTCACAGCCTTTCCGACTCTGGAAACACCATATATTTT. Translation: CASSHSLSDSGNTIYF.

A remark on this clonotype: Being one base from a much bigger clone, this may be a read error. The chain couples TRBV10-3 to TRBJ2-5; D is perhaps TRBD1 or TRBD2 (5 bases each). The CDR3 extends over 11 amino acids. Germline assignment: CDR1 ENHRY and CDR2 SYGVKD. The chain's CDR3 is CATSEGETQYF. CDR3 DNA: TGTGCCACCAGTGAGGGGGAGACCCAGTACTTC.

This clonotype occurred many times. This sequence joins TRBV7-9 and TRBJ1-1, with unresolved D. Trimming removed 7 bases at V and 0 bases at J, with 9 bases between. The length of the CDR3 is 13 residues. Germline loops: CDR1 SEHNR, CDR2 FQNEAQ (reference sequence). DNA of the CDR3: TGTGCCAGCACAGGAGGGATGAACACTGAAGCTTTCTTT. This gives the protein CASTGGMNTEAFF.

Regarding this clonotype: The CDR3 does not close with the conserved phenylalanine or tryptophan, likely indicating a read error. The gene calls are TRBV5-1 and TRBJ2-7; D gene ambiguous. Trimming cost V 4 bases and J 4 bases, with 9 bases left between them. The CDR3 totals 12 residues. CDR1 and CDR2 (germline): SGHRS, YFSETQ. The CDR3 loop is CASSLDGYEQYS. In nucleotides, the CDR3 is TGCGCCAGCAGCCTGGACGGTTACGAGCAGTACTCC.

For this clonotype: A much bigger clone sits one base away, suggesting this may be a read error. The chain couples TRBV29-1 to TRBJ2-3; tentatively, D is TRBD1 (6 bases). Germline assignment: CDR1 SQVTM and CDR2 ANQGSEA. The CDR3 has 12 amino acids. The CDR3 DNA follows: TGCAGCGTTGCGGGGACACCGGGCACGCGGTATTTT. Protein product: CSVAGTPGTRYF.

This clonotype has a count of ten or more. In DNA, the CDR3 is TGTGCCAGCAGCTTAGGAGGGGCAGATACGCAGTATTTT. This sequence encodes CASSLGGADTQYF. The V gene is TRBV9, the J gene TRBJ2-3, with a tentative D call TRBD2 (6 bases). V lost 4 bases and J lost 4, with 10 bases in between. This CDR3 is 13 amino acids long. Germline assignment: CDR1 SGDLS and CDR2 YYNGEE. The complete variable domain, with remaining parts taken from reference TRBV9 and TRBJ2-3, reads DSGVTQTPKHLITATGQRVTLRCSPRSGDLSVYWYQQSLDQGLQFLIQYYNGEERAKGNILERFSAQQFPDLHSELNLSSLELGDSALYFCASSLGGADTQYFGPGTRLTVL.

At least ten counts were recorded for this clonotype. The gene calls are TRBV5-1 and TRBJ2-7; TRBD2 agrees at 9 bases. The CDR3 contains 14 residues. In germline, CDR1 is SGHRS, CDR2 YFSETQ. The V and J ends lost 0 bases and 2 bases, in that order; junction bases with no gene match: 0. In nucleotides, the CDR3 is TGCGCCAGCAGCTTGGCTAGCGGGGCCTACGAGCAGTACTTC. It encodes CASSLASGAYEQYF.

J is TRBJ2-7 and V is TRBV24-1, with a tentative D call TRBD1 (5 bases). Germline assignment: CDR1 KGHDR and CDR2 SFDVKD. The CDR3 loop spans 14 amino acids. The V gene lost 3 bases and the J gene lost 1 base, with 9 bases spanning the gap. The CDR3 DNA reads TGTGCCACCAGTGATAATGGACAATCCTACGAGCAGTACTTC. It is translated as CATSDNGQSYEQYF.

This clonotype showed up many times. V gene TRBV28 combines with J gene TRBJ2-3, with a weak D call TRBD1 (6 bases). The length of the CDR3 is 14 residues. V was cut by 5 bases and J by 6 bases, with 15 bases left in between. Germline loops: CDR1 MDHEN, CDR2 SYDVKM. As DNA, the CDR3 is TGTGCCAGCAGTACTCCTTTCCAGGGGGATACGCAGTATTTT. Translation: CASSTPFQGDTQYF.

A few counts support this clonotype. The rearrangement links TRBV9 to TRBJ1-1; unclear D gene. CDR3 length equals 15 residues. Germline V gene sequence: CDR1 SGDLS, CDR2 YYNGEE. V was trimmed by 0 bases and J by 0 bases, leaving 9 bases between them. The CDR3 region has the DNA TGTGCCAGCAGCGTAGACACGGGCCTGAACACTGAAGCTTTCTTT. Its protein is CASSVDTGLNTEAFF.

Notes on this clonotype: A clone one base away is much larger, so this may be a read error. The chain couples TRBV12-3 or TRBV12-4 to TRBJ2-5; TRBD1 or TRBD2 may be the D gene (6 bases each). The CDR3 totals 12 residues. This chain's CDR3 is CASRGGRETQHF. The CDR3 nucleotides are TGTGCCAGCAGGGGGGGCCGAGAGACCCAGCACTTC.

This chain joins TRBV7-8 and TRBJ1-5; D is ambiguous. CDR1 and CDR2 from the germline V gene are SGHVS and FQNEAQ. V lost 2 bases, J lost 0 bases, and 8 bases lay in between. The CDR3 is 15 amino acids. The CDR3 region is CASSLMGNSNQPQHF. CDR3 bases: TGTGCCAGCAGCTTAATGGGAAATAGCAATCAGCCCCAGCATTTT.

The CDR3 is CASSLADSQPQHF. The DNA for the CDR3 is TGTGCCAGCAGCTTAGCGGACAGCCAGCCCCAGCATTTT. V usage is TRBV11-2 and J usage is TRBJ1-5; D is possibly TRBD1 (6 bases). Germline CDR1 SGHAT, CDR2 FQNNGV. The V gene lost 1 base and the J gene lost 7 bases, with 8 bases spanning the gap. CDR3 size: 13 residues.

A word on this clonotype: This may come from a read error, since a much larger clone is one base off. The gene calls are TRBV5-3 and TRBJ2-5; D is uncertain. TRBV5-3 is sorted into the ORF group, with uncertain function. This CDR3 is 14 amino acids long. CDR3 amino acids: CASSLSRYQGTQYF. The CDR3 bases are TGTGCCAGCAGCTTGTCGAGGTACCAAGGGACCCAGTACTTC.

This clonotype was seen repeatedly, ten times or more. The V call is TRBV28, the J call TRBJ1-1; 10 nucleotides align to TRBD1. The CDR3 is 14 residues long. The V segment lost 8 bases and the J segment 4 bases; nucleotides outside the gene matches: 7. Germline lookup yields CDR1 MDHEN and CDR2 SYDVKM. CDR3 bases: TGTGCCAGCTTGGACAGGGGGGGCCCCACTGAAGCTTTCTTT. Protein product: CASLDRGGPTEAFF.

This clonotype was seen many times. The chain recombines TRBV4-3 with TRBJ2-7; 7 positions agree with TRBD1. Trimming removed 0 bases from V and 2 bases from J; junction bases left unmatched: 4. CDR3 length equals 15 residues. Looked up from germline, CDR1 is LGHNA and CDR2 is YSLEER. The CDR3 nucleotides read TGCGCCAGCAGCCAAGATGGTCAGGGGGCCTACGAGCAGTACTTC. Its translation is CASSQDGQGAYEQYF.

This clonotype has at least ten counts. V usage is TRBV20-1 and J usage is TRBJ2-3; TRBD2 matches 7 bases. CDR3 size: 14 residues. The V segment lost 2 bases and the J segment 4 bases; nucleotides outside the gene matches: 6. CDR1 is DFQATT, CDR2 SNEGSKA, per germline (reference sequence). CDR3 sequence (DNA): TGCAGTGCTAGATCGGCGGGAGTGGCAGATACGCAGTATTTT. This codes for CSARSAGVADTQYF.